This entry describes one TCR beta chain. This CDR3 has 15 amino acids. The V segment lost 2 bases and the J segment 4 bases; nucleotides outside the gene matches: 4. Germline-derived CDR1 and CDR2 are SGHDN and FVKESK. The data derive from a study of T cell changes during pregnancy in multiple sclerosis. The protocol was immunoSEQ multiplex PCR, while the TCRdb copy is restricted to in-frame clones and leaves out a portion. Here the sample spans 85,000 to 100,000 clones, around 92% being singletons. The V gene is TRBV14, the J gene TRBJ2-1; the match to TRBD2 covers 8 bases. The specimen comprised peripheral blood, sampled in the first trimester of pregnancy. This clonotype originated in a female donor with multiple sclerosis, enrolled in a pregnancy study. CDR3 in amino acids: CASSQRTSIYNEQFF. CDR3 in DNA: TGTGCCAGCAGCCAAAGGACTAGCATTTACAATGAGCAGTTCTTC.